A single T cell receptor (beta chain) is shown here with its context. V lost 0 bases and J 10 bases, leaving 10 bases between the germline ends. The germline gives CDR1 SGHAT, CDR2 FQNNGV. This CDR3 is built from 13 residues. Generated by immunoSEQ multiplex PCR, the TCRdb table keeps only in-frame clones and is missing some. The sample lists around 300,000 clones, 88% occurring once. The data stem from a study of blood T cell repertoires in COVID-19. V is TRBV11-2 and J is TRBJ2-1; maybe TRBD2 (5 bases). Input material: peripheral blood. The clonotype comes from a man in his late teens or twenties with active or convalescent COVID-19. The CDR3 nucleotides are TGTGCCAGCAGCTTAGATCGACGGGGAGAGCAGTTCTTC. Its translation is CASSLDRRGEQFF.